What follows are 31 T cell receptor beta chains derived from one specimen sequenced in a study of CD8 T cells in ankylosing spondylitis. A single record per CDR3 protein comes from TCRdb applying MiXCR to the 5' RACE reads. The sample lists approximately 42,000 distinct CDR3 sequences, over 3.5% seen once, with roughly 4% in the top ten. Sequenced: blood, either unsorted or a sorted T cell fraction (not recorded which). These receptors all stem from a female donor with ankylosing spondylitis or in good health (not recorded which).

This clonotype was detected ten times or more. The CDR3 region is CASSVVATGGDTQYF. CDR3 sequence (DNA): TGTGCCAGCAGCGTAGTCGCCACTGGCGGAGATACGCAGTATTTT. V gene TRBV9 combines with J gene TRBJ2-3; D unclear. The CDR3 is 15 amino acids. CDR1 and CDR2 (germline): SGDLS, YYNGEE. V was pared by 0 bases and J by 5 bases, with 13 bases between.

This clonotype came up once. V and J are TRBV9 and TRBJ1-1; D not resolved. Germline CDR1 reads SGDLS; CDR2 reads YYNGEE. The length of the CDR3 is 15 residues. Trimming took off 0 bases at V and 4 bases at J, with 13 bases between the two ends. The CDR3 reads CASSVAMEGITEAFF. The CDR3 DNA follows: TGTGCCAGCAGCGTAGCTATGGAGGGTATCACTGAAGCTTTCTTT.

The sample holds many counts of this clonotype. This rearrangement joins TRBV9 to TRBJ2-2; D perhaps matches TRBD2 (5 bases). Germline V lookup: CDR1 SGDLS, CDR2 YYNGEE. This CDR3 contains 13 residues. V was pared by 2 bases and J by 6 bases, with 8 bases between. The CDR3 sequence is CASSVGVAGELFF. CDR3 sequence (DNA): TGTGCCAGCAGCGTCGGGGTTGCCGGGGAGCTGTTTTTT.

This clonotype is classed as medium-sized. The CDR3 protein is CASSVGAGSGELFF. The CDR3 DNA sequence: TGTGCCAGCAGCGTAGGTGCGGGATCCGGGGAGCTGTTTTTT. The V gene is TRBV9, the J gene TRBJ2-2; a weak D match, TRBD2 (6 bases). Germline V gives CDR1 SGDLS, CDR2 YYNGEE. Trimming removed 0 bases from V and 6 bases from J, with 9 bases in between. This CDR3 is 14 amino acids long.

At least ten counts were recorded for this clonotype. The gene calls are TRBV9 and TRBJ1-6; D ambiguous. The V gene lost 0 bases and the J gene lost 4 bases, with 5 bases spanning the gap. The CDR3 consists of 14 residues. Germline V gives CDR1 SGDLS, CDR2 YYNGEE. This CDR3 is CASSVDGYNSPLHF. The CDR3 DNA sequence: TGTGCCAGCAGCGTAGACGGTTATAATTCACCCCTCCACTTT.

In this sample, this clonotype turned up many times. This chain joins TRBV9 and TRBJ2-3; 15 bases fit TRBD2. After removal of 6 bases from V and 5 bases from J, the junction contained 7 bases not matched to a gene. The CDR3 contains 16 residues. The V gene's germline CDR1 is SGDLS and CDR2 YYNGEE. In DNA, the CDR3 is TGTGCCAGCACTAAAGGACTAGCGGGGGGGAGAGATACGCAGTATTTT. Translating it yields CASTKGLAGGRDTQYF. Supplemented by reference TRBV9 and TRBJ2-3, the full variable domain reads DSGVTQTPKHLITATGQRVTLRCSPRSGDLSVYWYQQSLDQGLQFLIQYYNGEERAKGNILERFSAQQFPDLHSELNLSSLELGDSALYFCASTKGLAGGRDTQYFGPGTRLTVL.

This clonotype was detected ten times or more. This chain links TRBV9 with TRBJ1-4; TRBD1 might be the D (5 bases). The ends were cut back, 4 bases at V and 6 bases at J, with 16 bases in the middle. This CDR3 contains 15 residues. In germline, CDR1 is SGDLS, CDR2 YYNGEE. CDR3 protein: CASSPRGDGHEKLFF. CDR3 bases: TGTGCCAGCAGCCCCAGAGGGGATGGACATGAAAAACTGTTTTTT.

The rearrangement uses TRBV9 and TRBJ1-2; no reliable D call. This CDR3 is built from 12 residues. Deletions cut 2 bases from V and 11 bases from J, with 13 bases between. In germline, CDR1 is SGDLS, CDR2 YYNGEE. The CDR3 DNA is TGTGCCAGCAGCGTGACCCCTGACGGTTACACCTTC. This codes for CASSVTPDGYTF.

There are many counts of this clonotype. The chain couples TRBV9 to TRBJ2-5; D may be TRBD2 (6 bases). The CDR3 spans 15 residues. Germline V lookup: CDR1 SGDLS, CDR2 YYNGEE. V was cut by 5 bases and J by 2 bases, with 16 bases left in between. The CDR3 DNA reads as TGTGCCAGCAGTATCACCGGGGACTTTCAAGAGACCCAGTACTTC. Its translation is CASSITGDFQETQYF.

This clonotype was picked up many times. The V call is TRBV9, the J call TRBJ1-4, with D hard to call. V lost 0 bases to trimming and J lost 7 bases, with 13 bases between them. The CDR3 is 15 residues long. The germline CDR1 and CDR2 sequences are SGDLS and YYNGEE. Here the CDR3 DNA reads TGTGCCAGCAGCGTAGGATTTGTCGGTAGTGAAAAACTGTTTTTT. It specifies CASSVGFVGSEKLFF. The complete variable domain, with remaining parts taken from reference TRBV9 and TRBJ1-4, reads DSGVTQTPKHLITATGQRVTLRCSPRSGDLSVYWYQQSLDQGLQFLIQYYNGEERAKGNILERFSAQQFPDLHSELNLSSLELGDSALYFCASSVGFVGSEKLFFGSGTQLSVL.

In this sample, this clonotype turned up many times. V gene TRBV9 combines with J gene TRBJ2-2; D may match TRBD1 or TRBD2 (5 bases each). The germline V gene has CDR1 SGDLS and CDR2 YYNGEE. The CDR3 covers 15 residues. With 0 bases removed from V and 3 bases from J, the gap between germline ends came to 9 bases. The CDR3 sequence: CASSVAGTYTGELFF. Here the CDR3 DNA reads TGTGCCAGCAGCGTAGCGGGGACCTACACCGGGGAGCTGTTTTTT.

The rearrangement joins TRBV9 to TRBJ2-1, with a possible D match to TRBD1 (5 bases). V was cut by 0 bases and J by 6 bases, with 7 bases left in between. Germline CDR1 and CDR2: SGDLS and YYNGEE. The CDR3 is made up of 13 amino acids. CDR3 nucleotide sequence: TGTGCCAGCAGCGTAGTACAGGCCAATGAGCAGTTCTTC. As protein: CASSVVQANEQFF.

This clonotype was detected ten times or more. The J gene is TRBJ1-1, the V gene TRBV9; D is unresolved. This CDR3 comprises 14 residues. The V gene lost 3 bases and the J gene lost 1 base, with 10 bases spanning the gap. From germline, CDR1 is SGDLS and CDR2 YYNGEE. The CDR3 DNA is TGTGCCAGCAGCGGAGGAGTCAGGAACACTGAAGCTTTCTTT. It specifies CASSGGVRNTEAFF.

Ten or more counts support this clonotype. The chain carries TRBV9 and TRBJ2-2; 8 nucleotides line up with TRBD1. The V gene's germline CDR1 is SGDLS and CDR2 YYNGEE. V lost 7 bases, J lost 8 bases, and 7 bases stayed unmatched. The CDR3 totals 13 residues. CDR3 sequence (DNA): TGTGCCAGCGACAGGGGAGACCCGGGGGAGCTGTTTTTT. This translates into CASDRGDPGELFF. The full variable domain, in which reference TRBV9 and TRBJ2-2 provide the parts outside the CDR3, is DSGVTQTPKHLITATGQRVTLRCSPRSGDLSVYWYQQSLDQGLQFLIQYYNGEERAKGNILERFSAQQFPDLHSELNLSSLELGDSALYFCASDRGDPGELFFGEGSRLTVL.

This clonotype has at least ten counts. V and J are TRBV9 and TRBJ2-5; maybe TRBD2 (5 bases). Trimming cost V 0 bases and J 4 bases, with 10 bases left between them. The CDR3 is 14 residues long. CDR1 is SGDLS, CDR2 YYNGEE, per germline. The CDR3 here is CASSVGGQTETQYF. CDR3 in DNA: TGTGCCAGCAGCGTAGGAGGGCAGACAGAGACCCAGTACTTC.

This clonotype was seen a few times. V and J are TRBV9 and TRBJ2-3; maybe TRBD2 (5 bases). Germline assignment: CDR1 SGDLS and CDR2 YYNGEE. This CDR3 is 16 amino acids long. V lost 5 bases, J lost 2 bases, and 18 bases lay in between. The CDR3 reads CASSSGSNTPTDTQYF. CDR3 nucleotide sequence: TGTGCCAGCAGTAGTGGGAGTAATACGCCCACAGATACGCAGTATTTT. Full variable domain (remainder filled in from reference TRBV9 and TRBJ2-3): DSGVTQTPKHLITATGQRVTLRCSPRSGDLSVYWYQQSLDQGLQFLIQYYNGEERAKGNILERFSAQQFPDLHSELNLSSLELGDSALYFCASSSGSNTPTDTQYFGPGTRLTVL.

This clonotype was detected only a few times. This chain links TRBV9 with TRBJ2-2; D unclear. Germline assignment: CDR1 SGDLS and CDR2 YYNGEE. Trimming removed 3 bases from V and 7 bases from J, with 16 bases in between. The CDR3 extends over 15 amino acids. CDR3 nucleotide sequence: TGTGCCAGCAGCGCGTCTTTGGCGGTAGGCGGGGAGCTGTTTTTT. Translation: CASSASLAVGGELFF.

This clonotype occurred many times. The chain uses TRBV9 and TRBJ2-1; the D gene is possibly TRBD2 (6 bases). Trimming took 3 bases from V and 2 from J, leaving 12 bases between them. The CDR3 totals 15 residues. Germline V gene data show CDR1 as SGDLS and CDR2 as YYNGEE. CDR3 coding DNA: TGTGCCAGCAGCGCCGCGCGGGGAGCCTACAATGAGCAGTTCTTC. It is translated as CASSAARGAYNEQFF.

V usage is TRBV9 and J usage is TRBJ2-2, with 9 nucleotides matching TRBD1. This CDR3 spans 15 amino acids. Trimming cost V 3 bases and J 7 bases; bases outside gene matches: 7. Germline V gives CDR1 SGDLS, CDR2 YYNGEE. CDR3 loop: CASSAGDRVGGELFF. CDR3 sequence (DNA): TGTGCCAGCAGCGCCGGGGACAGGGTTGGCGGGGAGCTGTTTTTT.

This clonotype showed up many times. The CDR3 is CASSVLWDNEQFF. The CDR3, as DNA: TGTGCCAGCAGCGTTTTGTGGGATAATGAGCAGTTCTTC. The chain combines TRBV9 with TRBJ2-1; D call uncertain. V lost 2 bases and J 7 bases, leaving 10 bases between the germline ends. The germline CDR1 and CDR2 sequences are SGDLS and YYNGEE. The length of the CDR3 is 13 residues. Drawing the rest from reference TRBV9 and TRBJ2-1, the complete variable domain is DSGVTQTPKHLITATGQRVTLRCSPRSGDLSVYWYQQSLDQGLQFLIQYYNGEERAKGNILERFSAQQFPDLHSELNLSSLELGDSALYFCASSVLWDNEQFFGPGTRLTVL.

This clonotype was counted ten times or more. This chain joins TRBV9 and TRBJ2-7; 14 bases are a match to TRBD2. The germline V gene encodes CDR1 SGDLS and CDR2 YYNGEE. The V and J ends lost 4 bases and 4 bases, in that order; junction bases with no gene match: 4. The CDR3 runs to 15 residues. The CDR3 loop is CASSKTSGGVYEQYF. The CDR3 DNA reads TGTGCCAGCAGCAAGACTAGCGGGGGGGTTTACGAGCAGTACTTC.

Ten or more counts support this clonotype. The chain links TRBV9 to TRBJ2-3; 13 positions agree with TRBD2. V was clipped by 7 bases and J by 5 bases; unmatched bases: 7. Per germline, CDR1 SGDLS and CDR2 YYNGEE. The CDR3 is made up of 15 amino acids. CDR3 sequence (DNA): TGTGCCAGCGGGCAGACTAGCGGGGGGATAGATACGCAGTATTTT. Its translation: CASGQTSGGIDTQYF.

This clonotype was detected ten times or more. The V call is TRBV9, the J call TRBJ2-1, with 8 bases matching TRBD2. V lost 1 base and J lost 5; bases outside the gene matches: 2. CDR3 length: 14 amino acids. Germline CDR1 is SGDLS and CDR2 is YYNGEE. The CDR3 DNA is TGTGCCAGCAGCGTAAGCGGGGGTGACAATGAGCAGTTCTTC. Its protein is CASSVSGGDNEQFF. Together with reference TRBV9 and TRBJ2-1, the CDR3 gives the full variable domain: DSGVTQTPKHLITATGQRVTLRCSPRSGDLSVYWYQQSLDQGLQFLIQYYNGEERAKGNILERFSAQQFPDLHSELNLSSLELGDSALYFCASSVSGGDNEQFFGPGTRLTVL.

This chain joins TRBV9 and TRBJ1-4; TRBD1 aligns across 9 bases. There are 15 residues in the CDR3. Trimming removed 3 bases from V and 7 bases from J; junction bases left unmatched: 7. Per the germline V gene, CDR1 is SGDLS and CDR2 is YYNGEE. The CDR3 is CASSALGQGSEKLFF. CDR3 nucleotides: TGTGCCAGCAGCGCCCTTGGACAGGGGAGTGAAAAACTGTTTTTT.

The sample holds many counts of this clonotype. The chain is built from TRBV9 and TRBJ1-5, with 9 bases that match TRBD1. CDR1 SGDLS and CDR2 YYNGEE come from the germline V gene. The CDR3 runs 15 residues. Losses at the gene ends were 4 bases for V and 6 bases for J; bases not matched to a gene: 8. Here the CDR3 DNA reads TGTGCCAGCAGCCCCAAGGGGACAGGGCCTCAGCCCCAGCATTTT. Translation: CASSPKGTGPQPQHF.

This clonotype has at least ten counts. The rearrangement links TRBV9 to TRBJ2-6; D gene uncertain. V gave up 4 bases and J gave up 0 bases, with 17 bases separating them. This CDR3 comprises 18 residues. Germline assignment: CDR1 SGDLS and CDR2 YYNGEE. CDR3 residues: CASSLRAGTISGANVLTF. The DNA of the CDR3 is TGTGCCAGCAGCCTTAGGGCAGGTACAATCTCTGGGGCCAACGTCCTGACTTTC.

Turning to this clonotype: At one of its ends the junction is not consistent with the germline gene, which may arise from a read error. This chain uses TRBV9 with TRBJ1-1; D perhaps matches TRBD1 (5 bases). This CDR3 comprises 14 residues. Germline CDR1 reads SGDLS; CDR2 reads YYNGEE. The CDR3 coding sequence is TGTGCCATCAGCGTAGATAGGGGTGCGACTGAAGCTTTCTTT. This encodes CAISVDRGATEAFF.

This clonotype was detected ten times or more. V usage is TRBV9 and J usage is TRBJ1-1; D is possibly TRBD1 (5 bases). Germline V lookup: CDR1 SGDLS, CDR2 YYNGEE. The CDR3 has 15 amino acids. V shed 0 bases and J shed 3 bases, with 12 bases lying between them. CDR3 amino acids: CASSVGAGGDTEAFF. The CDR3 nucleotides are TGTGCCAGCAGCGTAGGGGCCGGGGGGGACACTGAAGCTTTCTTT.

This clonotype was seen ten or more times. CDR3 loop: CASSVGLAGVNEQFF. The DNA of the CDR3 is TGTGCCAGCAGCGTAGGGCTAGCGGGGGTCAATGAGCAGTTCTTC. The chain has TRBV9 and TRBJ2-1; TRBD2 aligns across 10 bases. The CDR3 is 15 amino acids. Germline V gene data show CDR1 as SGDLS and CDR2 as YYNGEE. Losses at the gene ends were 0 bases for V and 6 bases for J; bases not matched to a gene: 3.

This clonotype was observed many times. The chain recombines TRBV9 with TRBJ2-7, with D unclear. CDR1 is SGDLS, CDR2 YYNGEE, per germline. This CDR3 is 14 amino acids long. V shed 0 bases and J shed 0 bases, with 7 bases lying between them. The CDR3 region has the DNA TGTGCCAGCAGCGTAGGGTCCAACTCCTACGAGCAGTACTTC. Translation: CASSVGSNSYEQYF.

This clonotype was counted many times. The rearrangement joins TRBV9 to TRBJ1-1; perhaps TRBD1 as D (5 bases). The CDR3 is 15 residues long. Trimming took 3 bases from V and 4 from J, leaving 16 bases between them. The germline V gene has CDR1 SGDLS and CDR2 YYNGEE. The CDR3 nucleotides read TGTGCCAGCAGCGGACTTGGGGGTTCTGGCACTGAAGCTTTCTTT. This sequence encodes CASSGLGGSGTEAFF.